This is a list of T cell receptor beta chains from one sample in a study of breast tumors, draining lymph nodes, adjacent tissues. Each CDR3 protein gets one entry after TCRdb re-called the multiplex PCR reads with MiXCR. Counted here are approximately 130,000 distinct CDR3 sequences, around 20% occurring once; the ten biggest clones make up roughly 2.2%. Source material: axillary lymph node tissue. Every receptor here comes from a female donor with breast cancer. Some clones in this sample may be carry-over from other donors' samples. The CDR3 runs from the conserved cysteine through the conserved F or W. The D gene is left open where the match is weak. Expanded clones are given a class, and other clones once, few, many or no size at all.

TRBV6-1,many,TRBJ2-3,-,TGTGCCAGCAGTGAAGCTGGGAGCTATACGCAGTATTTT,CASSEAGSYTQYF
TRBV5-1,many,TRBJ2-2,TRBD2,TGCGCCAGCAGCCTCCAATCCGGGACTAGCGGGAGGGCCACCGGGGAGCTGTTTTTT,CASSLQSGTSGRATGELFF
TRBV9,many,TRBJ2-6,-,TGTGCCAGCAGCGTAGAGCAGGTTTCCGGGGCCAACGTCCTGACTTTC,CASSVEQVSGANVLTF
TRBV6-1,many,TRBJ1-5,-,TGTGCCAGCAGTCTTACCGGGGGCAAATCCCAGCATTTT,CASSLTGGKSQHF
TRBV19,many,TRBJ2-1,TRBD2,TGTGCCAGTAGTATTAGCGGGAGGACTCTGTACAATGAGCAGTTCTTC,CASSISGRTLYNEQFF
TRBV5-5,many,TRBJ1-2,TRBD1,TGTGCCAGCAGCGACAGGGGCTATGGCTACACCTTC,CASSDRGYGYTF
TRBV29-1,many,TRBJ2-3,TRBD2,TGCAGCGTTGAAAAAATCCGACTAGCGATCGCAGATACGCAGTATTTT,CSVEKIRLAIADTQYF
TRBV29-1,-,TRBJ2-3,-,TGCAGTATGGGACGAGGGGGTGGGTCTAGCACAGATACGCAGTATTTT,CSMGRGGGSSTDTQYF
TRBV10-3,-,TRBJ2-7,TRBD1,TGTGCCACCCGGGACAGGGGGGAAGGCGAGCAGTACTTC,CATRDRGEGEQYF
TRBV6-2/TRBV6-3,few,TRBJ2-3,-,TGTGCCAGCAGCTCCCCCCCTCCCGGTATGAGCACAGATACGCAGTATTTT,CASSSPPPGMSTDTQYF
TRBV2,many,TRBJ2-3,TRBD2,TGTGCCAGCAGTGACGGCGGGAGCCCAGATACGCAGTATTTT,CASSDGGSPDTQYF
TRBV19,few,TRBJ2-3,TRBD2,TGTGCCAGTAGTATTAGCGGGAGAGGCGGAACAGATACGCAGTATTTT,CASSISGRGGTDTQYF
TRBV5-5,many,TRBJ2-7,-,TGTGCCAGCAGCCCGAACAGGGTCTCCTACGAGCAGTACTTC,CASSPNRVSYEQYF
TRBV14,many,TRBJ2-7,TRBD1,TGTGCCAGCAGCCGCGGGACAGGGAAAACCTACGAGCAGTACTTC,CASSRGTGKTYEQYF
TRBV30,many,TRBJ1-6,-,TGTGCCTGGGGTATACTGGGGGGTAATTCACCCCTCCACTTT,CAWGILGGNSPLHF
TRBV20-1,many,TRBJ1-2,-,TGCAGTGCTAGAGCTGGGGGGCTAGCTAACTATGGCTACACCTTC,CSARAGGLANYGYTF
TRBV6-6,-,TRBJ2-5,TRBD1,TGTGCCGGCAGTTTTAAGGGGGCAGGGCGAGAGACCCAGTACTTC,CAGSFKGAGRETQYF
TRBV7-3,many,TRBJ2-1,TRBD1,TGTGCCAGCAGCCCGGACAGGGTTCGGGAGCAGTTCTTC,CASSPDRVREQFF
TRBV2,many,TRBJ2-1,TRBD2,TGTGCCAGCAGTGCGCAGCGGGAGAGTCGTGAGCAGTTCTTC,CASSAQRESREQFF
TRBV30,many,TRBJ2-1,TRBD2,TGTGCCTGGAGTCGCACTAGCGGGACGAGGAATGAGCAGTTCTTC,CAWSRTSGTRNEQFF
TRBV12-3/TRBV12-4,many,TRBJ2-1,TRBD1,TGTGCCAGCAGTCTATGGGGACAGGCCCTAGAAGAGCAGTTCTTC,CASSLWGQALEEQFF
TRBV19,many,TRBJ2-1,-,TGTGCCAGTAGTAACCCCCGCGGGCAGGGGACGTACAATGAGCAGTTCTTC,CASSNPRGQGTYNEQFF
TRBV7-9,many,TRBJ2-7,TRBD1,TGTGCCAGCAGCGACAGGGGGCGCATCAACGAGCAGTACTTC,CASSDRGRINEQYF
TRBV5-6,many,TRBJ2-3,-,TGTGCCAGCAGCTTGGCGGTGGATACGCAGTATTTT,CASSLAVDTQYF
TRBV19,many,TRBJ2-2,TRBD2,TGTGCCAGTAGTACAACTAGCGGCACGAACACCGGGGAGCTGTTTTTT,CASSTTSGTNTGELFF
TRBV12-3/TRBV12-4,many,TRBJ2-3,TRBD1,TGTGCCAGCACCGGGACAGGGGGGGGGACAGATACGCAGTATTTT,CASTGTGGGTDTQYF
TRBV2,-,TRBJ1-1,TRBD1,TGTGCCAGCAGTCCTATGGACAGGGCGACTGAAGCTTTCTTT,CASSPMDRATEAFF
TRBV11-3,many,TRBJ2-1,-,TGTGCCAGCAGCACTGTGTCTGGTCCCAATGAGCAGTTCTTC,CASSTVSGPNEQFF
TRBV2,many,TRBJ2-2,-,TGTGCCAGCAGTGAAAGCGCCGGGGAGCTGTTTTTT,CASSESAGELFF